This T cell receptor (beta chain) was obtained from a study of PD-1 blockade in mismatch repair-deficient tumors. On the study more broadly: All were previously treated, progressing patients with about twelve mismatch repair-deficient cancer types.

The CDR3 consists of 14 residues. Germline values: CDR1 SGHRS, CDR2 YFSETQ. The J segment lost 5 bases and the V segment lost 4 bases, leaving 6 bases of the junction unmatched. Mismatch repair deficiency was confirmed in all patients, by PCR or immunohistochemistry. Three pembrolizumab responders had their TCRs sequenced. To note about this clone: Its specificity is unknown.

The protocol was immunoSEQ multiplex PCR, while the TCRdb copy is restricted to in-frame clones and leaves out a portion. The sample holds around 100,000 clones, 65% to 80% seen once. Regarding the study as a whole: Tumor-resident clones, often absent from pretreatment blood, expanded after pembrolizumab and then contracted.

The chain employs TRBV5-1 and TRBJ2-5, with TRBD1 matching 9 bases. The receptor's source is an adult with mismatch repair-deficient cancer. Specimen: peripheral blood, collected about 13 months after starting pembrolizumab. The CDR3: CASSTRQGGETQYF. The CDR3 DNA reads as TGCGCCAGCAGCACGCGACAGGGGGGGGAGACCCAGTACTTC.